Shown below are 5 T cell receptor beta chains from a single sample sequenced in a study of blood T cell repertoires in COVID-19. The method was immunoSEQ multiplex PCR; TCRdb's version includes in-frame clones alone and lacks a portion of them. The data contain 66,000 or so clones, around 84% of them singletons. The sequenced sample was peripheral blood. The receptor source for this set is a man aged 50 to 59 with active COVID-19.

DNA of the CDR3: TGTGCCAGCAGCCCACGGCAGGGGGCGGGAAATAATTCACCCCTCCACTTT. It translates to CASSPRQGAGNNSPLHF. The J gene is TRBJ1-6, the V gene TRBV11-2; TRBD1 aligns across 8 bases. The CDR3 contains 17 residues. CDR1 and CDR2 (germline): SGHAT, FQNNGV. The ends lost 5 bases at V and 5 bases at J; junction bases unmatched: 11. The variable domain in full, with the rest retrieved from reference TRBV11-2 and TRBJ1-6, is EAGVAQSPRYKIIEKRQSVAFWCNPISGHATLYWYQQILGQGPKLLIQFQNNGVVDDSQLPKDRFSAERLKGVDSTLKIQPAKLEDSAVYLCASSPRQGAGNNSPLHFGNGTRLTVT.

The CDR3 is CASSLESGTGELFF. In DNA form, the CDR3 reads TGCGCCAGCAGCTTAGAGTCCGGGACTGGGGAGCTGTTTTTT. The rearrangement joins TRBV5-1 to TRBJ2-2; D might be TRBD2 (6 bases). The CDR3 is made up of 14 amino acids. The V gene lost 2 bases and the J gene lost 8 bases, with 13 bases spanning the gap. The germline CDR1 and CDR2 sequences are SGHRS and YFSETQ.

This clone was counted once. V usage is TRBV12-3 or TRBV12-4 and J usage is TRBJ2-4; 12 nucleotides align to TRBD2. The CDR3 consists of 13 residues. Trimming took 5 bases from V and 15 from J; bases not matched to a gene: 8. The CDR3 loop is CASSLRTSGTTYF. For the CDR3, the DNA is TGTGCCAGCAGTCTACGGACTAGCGGGACTACGTACTTC.

This chain links TRBV18 with TRBJ1-3, with a weak D call TRBD1 (5 bases). Trimming left V 0 bases short and J 4 bases short, with 10 bases between. The germline gives CDR1 KGHSH, CDR2 LQKENI. This CDR3 comprises 15 residues. The CDR3 DNA is TGTGCCAGCTCACCACCGGGAGGGGCAGGAAACACCATATATTTT. Amino acids: CASSPPGGAGNTIYF.

The chain uses TRBV28 and TRBJ1-2, with 7 bases fitting TRBD1. The CDR3 sequence is 14 residues long. Germline assignment: CDR1 MDHEN and CDR2 SYDVKM. V shed 2 bases, J shed 6 bases, and the junction held 6 bases outside the gene matches. The CDR3 sequence: CASSLPRDRNGYTF. CDR3 sequence (DNA): TGTGCCAGCAGTTTACCCCGGGACAGAAATGGCTACACCTTC.